This is a list of T cell receptor beta chains from one sample in a study of CD8 T cells in Susac syndrome. TCRdb reprocessed the immunoSEQ multiplex PCR reads via MiXCR and lists one record per CDR3 protein. The table lists 150,000 to 200,000 distinct CDR3 sequences, more than 85% of them singletons. The sequenced sample was CD4+ T cells from PBMCs. These receptors all stem from a human donor with Susac syndrome. The CDR3 runs from the conserved cysteine through the conserved F or W. Fields, in order: V gene, J gene, D gene, clone size, CDR3 DNA, CDR3 protein. D genes are given only for firm matches. Clone sizes are given selectively: once, few, many, or a class where the clone is expanded.

v_call: TRBV18; j_call: TRBJ2-5; d_call: NA; clone_size: NA; cdr3_nt: TGTGCCAGCTCACCATCGGGGGCCCAGTACCAAGAGACCCAGTACTTC; cdr3_aa: CASSPSGAQYQETQYF
v_call: TRBV4-1; j_call: TRBJ1-1; d_call: TRBD1; clone_size: NA; cdr3_nt: TGCGCCAGCAGCGAAGAATTCATGGACAGGGGGCGAAGGACTGAAGCTTTCTTT; cdr3_aa: CASSEEFMDRGRRTEAFF
v_call: TRBV7-2; j_call: TRBJ2-7; d_call: NA; clone_size: NA; cdr3_nt: TGTGCCAGCAGCTTAGGCTCGGAATCGGGGGAGCAGTACTTC; cdr3_aa: CASSLGSESGEQYF
v_call: TRBV9; j_call: TRBJ1-5; d_call: TRBD1; clone_size: NA; cdr3_nt: TGTGCCAGCATCCCGACAGGGATAAGGAATCAGCCCCAGCATTTT; cdr3_aa: CASIPTGIRNQPQHF
v_call: TRBV12-3/TRBV12-4; j_call: TRBJ2-3; d_call: TRBD2; clone_size: NA; cdr3_nt: TGTGCCAGCAGCGTCGGGACTAGCGGGAGGCCTGGCACAGATACGCAGTATTTT; cdr3_aa: CASSVGTSGRPGTDTQYF
v_call: TRBV20-1; j_call: TRBJ2-7; d_call: NA; clone_size: NA; cdr3_nt: TGCAGTGCCGCCGGGGACGTCTACGAGCAGTACTTC; cdr3_aa: CSAAGDVYEQYF
v_call: TRBV20-1; j_call: TRBJ1-6; d_call: TRBD1; clone_size: NA; cdr3_nt: TGCAGTGCTGGTCGGACAGGTTTAGGTTCACCCCTCCACTTT; cdr3_aa: CSAGRTGLGSPLHF
v_call: TRBV3-1; j_call: TRBJ1-2; d_call: NA; clone_size: NA; cdr3_nt: TGTGCCAGCAGCCAGGCAGATTACTATGGCTACACCTTC; cdr3_aa: CASSQADYYGYTF
v_call: TRBV12-3/TRBV12-4; j_call: TRBJ2-5; d_call: NA; clone_size: NA; cdr3_nt: TGTGCCAGCAGCCCGTCGCGGGACTCATACCAAGAGACCCAGTACTTC; cdr3_aa: CASSPSRDSYQETQYF
v_call: TRBV2; j_call: TRBJ1-5; d_call: NA; clone_size: NA; cdr3_nt: TGTGCCAGCGGAGGGGGGGGGCAACCCCAGCATTTT; cdr3_aa: CASGGGGQPQHF
v_call: TRBV6-4; j_call: TRBJ2-3; d_call: TRBD2; clone_size: NA; cdr3_nt: TGTGCCAGCAGTTCGGGACTAGCGGGGGTCACAGATACGCAGTATTTT; cdr3_aa: CASSSGLAGVTDTQYF
v_call: TRBV6-5; j_call: TRBJ2-7; d_call: TRBD1; clone_size: NA; cdr3_nt: TGTGCCAGCAGCCGCGACAGGGACAGCTCCTACGAGCAGTACTTC; cdr3_aa: CASSRDRDSSYEQYF
v_call: TRBV5-1; j_call: TRBJ2-5; d_call: TRBD2; clone_size: once; cdr3_nt: TGCGCCAGCAGCTTGTCTAGCGGGAGGGCCGGGGAGACCCAGTACTTC; cdr3_aa: CASSLSSGRAGETQYF
v_call: TRBV5-5; j_call: TRBJ2-3; d_call: NA; clone_size: NA; cdr3_nt: TGTGCCAGCAGCTTGGATCCGGGGACAGATACGCAGTATTTT; cdr3_aa: CASSLDPGTDTQYF
v_call: TRBV6-6; j_call: TRBJ1-2; d_call: TRBD1; clone_size: once; cdr3_nt: TGTGCCAGCAGTTGGGACAGGTCCTACTATGGCTACACCTTC; cdr3_aa: CASSWDRSYYGYTF
v_call: TRBV20-1; j_call: TRBJ1-5; d_call: NA; clone_size: NA; cdr3_nt: TGCAGTGTAGGTCAGCCCCAGCATTTT; cdr3_aa: CSVGQPQHF
v_call: TRBV30; j_call: TRBJ1-4; d_call: TRBD1; clone_size: once; cdr3_nt: TGTGCCTGGAGTGTTGACAGGGTTAATGAAAAACTGTTTTTT; cdr3_aa: CAWSVDRVNEKLFF
v_call: TRBV12-3/TRBV12-4; j_call: TRBJ1-1; d_call: NA; clone_size: few; cdr3_nt: TGTGCCAGCAGTTTAGATCAGGGGAACACTGAAGCTTTCTTT; cdr3_aa: CASSLDQGNTEAFF
v_call: TRBV7-8; j_call: TRBJ2-1; d_call: NA; clone_size: NA; cdr3_nt: TGTGCCAGCAGCTTAAGTGAAGGAAACAATGAGCAGTTCTTC; cdr3_aa: CASSLSEGNNEQFF
v_call: TRBV5-1; j_call: TRBJ2-1; d_call: NA; clone_size: NA; cdr3_nt: TGCGCCCCAAGGGGGTACAATGAGCAGTTCTTC; cdr3_aa: CAPRGYNEQFF
v_call: TRBV10-3; j_call: TRBJ2-7; d_call: TRBD2; clone_size: NA; cdr3_nt: TGTGCCTCCCGACTAGCGGGAGCCCCCTACGAGCAGTACTTC; cdr3_aa: CASRLAGAPYEQYF
v_call: TRBV20-1; j_call: TRBJ2-1; d_call: TRBD2; clone_size: NA; cdr3_nt: TGCAGTGCCCGTCCTAGCGGGGGGCCTAGCTCCTACAATGAGCAGTTCTTC; cdr3_aa: CSARPSGGPSSYNEQFF
v_call: TRBV5-1; j_call: TRBJ1-2; d_call: NA; clone_size: NA; cdr3_nt: TGCGCCAGCAGCTCTACAAGGACAGAAAACTATGGCTACACCTTC; cdr3_aa: CASSSTRTENYGYTF
v_call: TRBV12-3/TRBV12-4; j_call: TRBJ1-1; d_call: NA; clone_size: NA; cdr3_nt: TGTGCCATAAAGAGATTGTCAAACACTGAAGCTTTCTTT; cdr3_aa: CAIKRLSNTEAFF
v_call: TRBV5-1; j_call: TRBJ2-1; d_call: NA; clone_size: once; cdr3_nt: TGCGCCAGCAGCGAGGTTAAGGGGAGTATGTTCAATGAGCAGTTCTTC; cdr3_aa: CASSEVKGSMFNEQFF
v_call: TRBV7-2; j_call: TRBJ2-1; d_call: TRBD2; clone_size: NA; cdr3_nt: TGTGCCAGCAACAATAAATTCGGGACTAGCGGGATGGATGAGCAGTTCTTC; cdr3_aa: CASNNKFGTSGMDEQFF
v_call: TRBV10-3; j_call: TRBJ1-2; d_call: NA; clone_size: once; cdr3_nt: TGTGCCATCAGTGAGTCTGTAACTCCCGGCTATGGCTACACCTTC; cdr3_aa: CAISESVTPGYGYTF
v_call: TRBV6-1; j_call: TRBJ2-3; d_call: NA; clone_size: NA; cdr3_nt: TGTGCCAGCAGCGCTATTTCCCTGGGGACGGGGATGGTTACCACAGATACGCAGTATTTT; cdr3_aa: CASSAISLGTGMVTTDTQYF
v_call: TRBV10-3; j_call: TRBJ2-3; d_call: NA; clone_size: NA; cdr3_nt: TGTGCCATCAGTGGGCAGGAAACACGCCTCCTCACAGATACGCAGTATTTT; cdr3_aa: CAISGQETRLLTDTQYF
v_call: TRBV20-1; j_call: TRBJ2-7; d_call: TRBD1; clone_size: NA; cdr3_nt: TGCAGTGCTGTTGGACAGGGGTTCATCTACGAGCAGTACTTC; cdr3_aa: CSAVGQGFIYEQYF
v_call: TRBV6-5; j_call: TRBJ1-6; d_call: NA; clone_size: NA; cdr3_nt: TGTGCCAGCACCTCTAATGGGCAGGTTTCACCCCTCCACTTT; cdr3_aa: CASTSNGQVSPLHF
v_call: TRBV12-3/TRBV12-4; j_call: TRBJ1-2; d_call: TRBD1; clone_size: NA; cdr3_nt: TGTGCCAGCAGTTTAGGCATAACAGGGGGCGGTGATGGCTACACCTTC; cdr3_aa: CASSLGITGGGDGYTF
v_call: TRBV2; j_call: TRBJ2-3; d_call: NA; clone_size: NA; cdr3_nt: TGTGCCAGCAGTAGACGTGGGGGGTACACAGATACGCAGTATTTT; cdr3_aa: CASSRRGGYTDTQYF
v_call: TRBV5-1; j_call: TRBJ2-7; d_call: TRBD1; clone_size: NA; cdr3_nt: TGCGCCAGCAGCGATGGACGGGACAGGGGCTCCAACTCCTACGAGCAGTACTTC; cdr3_aa: CASSDGRDRGSNSYEQYF
v_call: TRBV5-1; j_call: TRBJ2-7; d_call: NA; clone_size: NA; cdr3_nt: TGCGCCAGCAGCGCCTCCGGGATTGGGGCCTCCTACGAGCAGTACTTC; cdr3_aa: CASSASGIGASYEQYF
v_call: TRBV20-1; j_call: TRBJ2-7; d_call: NA; clone_size: NA; cdr3_nt: TGCAGTGCTAGAGCTCTTCTAGGGGCCTACGAGCAGTACTTC; cdr3_aa: CSARALLGAYEQYF
v_call: TRBV29-1; j_call: TRBJ1-1; d_call: NA; clone_size: NA; cdr3_nt: TGCAGCGTTGTTTTGGGGACGAACACTGAAGCTTTCTTT; cdr3_aa: CSVVLGTNTEAFF
v_call: TRBV28; j_call: TRBJ2-7; d_call: NA; clone_size: NA; cdr3_nt: TGTGCCAGCAGTCCCGGTCCTTCCTACGAGCAGTACTTC; cdr3_aa: CASSPGPSYEQYF
v_call: TRBV18; j_call: TRBJ1-1; d_call: NA; clone_size: NA; cdr3_nt: TGTGCCAGCTCACCATCCACTGAAGCTTTCTTT; cdr3_aa: CASSPSTEAFF
v_call: TRBV27; j_call: TRBJ2-1; d_call: TRBD2; clone_size: NA; cdr3_nt: TGTGCCAGCAGTCTGATAGCGGGAGTATACAATGAGCAGTTCTTC; cdr3_aa: CASSLIAGVYNEQFF
v_call: TRBV19; j_call: TRBJ1-5; d_call: TRBD1; clone_size: NA; cdr3_nt: TGTGCCAGTAGTGGTACAGGGGGCAGTCAGCCCCAGCATTTT; cdr3_aa: CASSGTGGSQPQHF
v_call: TRBV20-1; j_call: TRBJ2-7; d_call: TRBD2; clone_size: NA; cdr3_nt: TGCAGTGCGGCCCAGCTAGCGGTCTACGAGCAGTACTTC; cdr3_aa: CSAAQLAVYEQYF
v_call: TRBV10-3; j_call: TRBJ1-1; d_call: TRBD1; clone_size: NA; cdr3_nt: TGTGCCAGCGGACAGGGCCACTTCAAGAACACTGAAGCTTTCTTT; cdr3_aa: CASGQGHFKNTEAFF
v_call: TRBV4-1; j_call: TRBJ1-2; d_call: TRBD1; clone_size: NA; cdr3_nt: TGCGCCAGCAGCCAGGGGACAGGGACTAACTATGGCTACACCTTC; cdr3_aa: CASSQGTGTNYGYTF
v_call: TRBV21-1; j_call: TRBJ1-1; d_call: NA; clone_size: NA; cdr3_nt: TGTGCCAGCAGCGAGGCCTACAAAACACCGAACACTGAAGCTTTCTTT; cdr3_aa: CASSEAYKTPNTEAFF
v_call: TRBV6-1; j_call: TRBJ2-1; d_call: NA; clone_size: NA; cdr3_nt: TGTGCCAGCAGTGAGGTAGCGGACAATGAGCAGTTCTTC; cdr3_aa: CASSEVADNEQFF
v_call: TRBV4-1; j_call: TRBJ1-2; d_call: TRBD1; clone_size: NA; cdr3_nt: TGCGCCAGCAGCCAAGGCAGGACAGGGGGCTATGGCTACACCTTC; cdr3_aa: CASSQGRTGGYGYTF
v_call: TRBV6-1; j_call: TRBJ1-1; d_call: NA; clone_size: NA; cdr3_nt: TGTGCCAGCAGTGAAAATATTAGGCTGCGAGCTTTCTTT; cdr3_aa: CASSENIRLRAFF
v_call: TRBV3-1; j_call: TRBJ2-7; d_call: NA; clone_size: NA; cdr3_nt: TGTGCCAGCAGCCAAGCTCTTTATGGCGGGGCCTACGAGCAGTACTTC; cdr3_aa: CASSQALYGGAYEQYF
v_call: TRBV4-1; j_call: TRBJ2-2; d_call: TRBD1; clone_size: NA; cdr3_nt: TGCGCCAGCAGCCTGACAGGGGGCCACACCGGGGAGCTGTTTTTT; cdr3_aa: CASSLTGGHTGELFF
v_call: TRBV5-1; j_call: TRBJ2-6; d_call: NA; clone_size: NA; cdr3_nt: TGCGCCAGCAGCTTTGAGGGGTACACTGGGGCCAACGTCCTGACTTTC; cdr3_aa: CASSFEGYTGANVLTF
v_call: TRBV6-2/TRBV6-3; j_call: TRBJ2-3; d_call: TRBD2; clone_size: NA; cdr3_nt: TGTGCCAGCAGTTACGAGCGGGGACTTCTGACAGATACGCAGTATTTT; cdr3_aa: CASSYERGLLTDTQYF
v_call: TRBV3-1; j_call: TRBJ1-2; d_call: TRBD1; clone_size: NA; cdr3_nt: TGTGCCAGCAGCGCAGGACAGGCCTATGGCTACACCTTC; cdr3_aa: CASSAGQAYGYTF
v_call: TRBV19; j_call: TRBJ2-2; d_call: NA; clone_size: NA; cdr3_nt: TGTGCCAGTAGTATTGCCCCGCGCGGAACCGGGGAGCTGTTTTTT; cdr3_aa: CASSIAPRGTGELFF
v_call: TRBV6-1; j_call: TRBJ2-7; d_call: NA; clone_size: NA; cdr3_nt: TGTGCCAGCAGTGAAGCACTACCCTCCTACGAGCAGTACTTC; cdr3_aa: CASSEALPSYEQYF
v_call: TRBV18; j_call: TRBJ2-7; d_call: TRBD2; clone_size: NA; cdr3_nt: TGTGCCAGCTCATCTGTAGCCCCCGGCGGGGGATCCTACGAGCAGTACTTC; cdr3_aa: CASSSVAPGGGSYEQYF
v_call: TRBV28; j_call: TRBJ1-2; d_call: NA; clone_size: few; cdr3_nt: TGTGCCACAACCCGGGACGTCTATGGCTACACCTTC; cdr3_aa: CATTRDVYGYTF
v_call: TRBV28; j_call: TRBJ2-2; d_call: TRBD1; clone_size: NA; cdr3_nt: TGTGCCAGCAGTTTGGGAGAGGGACAGACAATCACCGGGGAGCTGTTTTTT; cdr3_aa: CASSLGEGQTITGELFF